Shown below are 28 T cell receptor beta chains from a single sample sequenced in a study of blood T cell repertoires in COVID-19. Only in-frame clones appear in the TCRdb table, and some are missing; sequencing was by immunoSEQ multiplex PCR. The sample contains approximately 190,000 clones, 80% to 90% of which appear only once. The sequenced material came from peripheral blood. These receptors all stem from a woman in her seventies with active or convalescent COVID-19.

The gene calls are TRBV15 and TRBJ2-1; tentative D call: TRBD2 (5 bases). CDR1 is LNHNV and CDR2 is YYDKDF in the germline V gene (reference sequence). This CDR3 region has 16 residues. Trimming took 0 bases from V and 7 from J, leaving 16 bases between them. In nucleotides, the CDR3 is TGTGCCACCAGCAGAGATCCGGGCGGGTCCAGGAATGAGCAGTTCTTC. Its protein is CATSRDPGGSRNEQFF.

V is TRBV2 and J is TRBJ2-3; 10 bases line up with TRBD2. The CDR3 has 17 amino acids. V shed 3 bases and J 2 bases; nucleotides not matched to a gene: 8. Germline V CDR1 and CDR2: SNHLY, FYNNEI. In DNA form, the CDR3 reads TGTGCCAGCAGTGACCGGAAGCGGGAGGGCCCCACAGATACGCAGTATTTT. This gives the protein CASSDRKREGPTDTQYF. Supplemented by reference TRBV2 and TRBJ2-3, the full variable domain reads EPEVTQTPSHQVTQMGQEVILRCVPISNHLYFYWYRQILGQKVEFLVSFYNNEISEKSEIFDDQFSVERPDGSNFTLKIRSTKLEDSAMYFCASSDRKREGPTDTQYFGPGTRLTVL.

V is TRBV4-1 and J is TRBJ2-2; 11 nucleotides align to TRBD2. The V and J ends lost 3 bases and 4 bases, in that order; junction bases with no gene match: 7. CDR3 length: 17 residues. Germline CDR1 is MGHRA and CDR2 is YSYEKL. CDR3 bases: TGCGCCAGCAGCCAGGATCCGGGACTAGCGGTCACCGGGGAGCTGTTTTTT. Encoded protein: CASSQDPGLAVTGELFF.

The chain is built from TRBV19 and TRBJ1-5; D perhaps matches TRBD1 (6 bases). V lost 6 bases to trimming and J lost 0 bases, with 12 bases between them. This CDR3 has 15 amino acids. CDR1 and CDR2 from the germline V gene are LNHDA and SQIVND (reference sequence). The CDR3 spells CASRQGSYSNQPQHF. In DNA form, the CDR3 reads TGTGCCAGTAGACAGGGATCTTATAGCAATCAGCCCCAGCATTTT.

The CDR3 nucleotides are TGCGCCAGCAGCTTAGCAGGGGCCGGCGCCCCCAACACCGGGGAGCTGTTTTTT. This codes for CASSLAGAGAPNTGELFF. V gene TRBV5-1 combines with J gene TRBJ2-2; tentatively, D is TRBD1 (6 bases). V was cut by 2 bases and J by 2 bases, with 19 bases left in between. Germline V lookup: CDR1 SGHRS, CDR2 YFSETQ. The CDR3 length is 18 residues.

V and J are TRBV18 and TRBJ2-1; 7 bases are a match to TRBD2. Per germline, CDR1 KGHSH and CDR2 LQKENI. The CDR3 has 14 amino acids. With V trimmed by 3 bases and J by 2 bases, 1 base remained unmatched. CDR3 bases: TGTGCCAGCTCACCCAGCGGGGCCTACAATGAGCAGTTCTTC. The encoded protein is CASSPSGAYNEQFF.

This chain's CDR3 is CASSSGGRAGSYEQYF. The CDR3 DNA follows: TGTGCCAGCAGCTCTGGCGGGAGGGCCGGATCCTACGAGCAGTACTTC. The gene calls are TRBV11-1 and TRBJ2-7, with 9 bases lining up with TRBD2. Trimming at V came to 4 bases and at J to 1 base, leaving 8 bases not matched to a gene. This CDR3 has 16 residues. Germline V lookup: CDR1 SGHAT, CDR2 FQDESV (reference sequence).

The V call is TRBV16, the J call TRBJ2-7, with 8 positions matching TRBD1. The CDR3 runs 13 residues. V was pared by 3 bases and J by 12 bases, with 10 bases of the junction left unmatched. Germline CDR1 KGHSY, CDR2 FQNENV. CDR3 amino acids: CASSQGQALGVYF. The CDR3 nucleotides read TGTGCCAGCAGCCAGGGACAGGCATTAGGAGTGTACTTC.

The chain has TRBV7-2 and TRBJ1-2; possibly TRBD1 for D (5 bases). The germline gives CDR1 SGHTA, CDR2 FQGNSA. Trimming removed 1 base from V and 2 bases from J, with 8 bases in between. The CDR3 has 14 amino acids. CDR3 residues: CASSLVPGNYGYTF. The CDR3 nucleotides read TGTGCCAGCAGCTTAGTTCCAGGGAACTATGGCTACACCTTC.

The gene calls are TRBV5-1 and TRBJ2-1, with TRBD2 matching 9 bases. Per germline, CDR1 SGHRS and CDR2 YFSETQ. The length of the CDR3 is 15 residues. V lost 4 bases and J lost 2; bases outside the gene matches: 4. CDR3 sequence: CASSPLAGPYNEQFF. CDR3 coding DNA: TGCGCCAGCAGCCCTCTAGCGGGACCCTACAATGAGCAGTTCTTC. Full variable domain (outside the CDR3, taken from reference TRBV5-1 and TRBJ2-1): KAGVTQTPRYLIKTRGQQVTLSCSPISGHRSVSWYQQTPGQGLQFLFEYFSETQRNKGNFPGRFSGRQFSNSRSEMNVSTLELGDSALYLCASSPLAGPYNEQFFGPGTRLTVL.

This chain joins TRBV7-8 and TRBJ2-1, with D possibly being TRBD2 (6 bases). V lost 5 bases and J lost 8, with 13 bases in between. The CDR3 covers 13 residues. Germline CDR1 reads SGHVS; CDR2 reads FQNEAQ. CDR3 loop: CASSRETRDEQFF. The CDR3, as DNA: TGTGCCAGCAGCCGCGAGACTAGAGATGAGCAGTTCTTC.

The chain links TRBV5-1 to TRBJ2-7, with a weak D call TRBD2 (6 bases). The V end was cut by 0 bases, the J end by 3 bases, with 13 bases between. Germline assignment: CDR1 SGHRS and CDR2 YFSETQ. CDR3 size: 15 residues. CDR3 residues: CASSLAGEGLYEQYF. The CDR3 region has the DNA TGCGCCAGCAGCTTGGCGGGAGAGGGCCTCTACGAGCAGTACTTC.

The J gene is TRBJ1-1, the V gene TRBV5-1; 10 bases match TRBD1. CDR1 and CDR2 (germline): SGHRS, YFSETQ. This CDR3 comprises 14 residues. Trimming took 4 bases from V and 3 from J; bases not matched to a gene: 3. The CDR3 loop is CASSLDRGDTEAFF. For the CDR3, the DNA is TGCGCCAGCAGCCTGGACAGGGGGGACACTGAAGCTTTCTTT. Complete variable domain (other parts from reference TRBV5-1 and TRBJ1-1): KAGVTQTPRYLIKTRGQQVTLSCSPISGHRSVSWYQQTPGQGLQFLFEYFSETQRNKGNFPGRFSGRQFSNSRSEMNVSTLELGDSALYLCASSLDRGDTEAFFGQGTRLTVV.

The gene calls are TRBV27 and TRBJ1-5, with D perhaps matching TRBD1 (5 bases). The CDR3 contains 14 residues. The germline V gene encodes CDR1 MNHEY and CDR2 SMNVEV (reference sequence). V lost 4 bases and J lost 7, with 14 bases in between. The CDR3 nucleotides are TGTGCCAGCAGTTCCTGGGGGGGGTCGCAGCCCCAGCATTTT. It yields the protein CASSSWGGSQPQHF.

The CDR3 nucleotides are TGTGCCAGCAGTAGACAGGGGTGGAACATTCAGTACTTC. Translating gives CASSRQGWNIQYF. This chain uses TRBV28 with TRBJ2-4; TRBD1 matches 8 bases. Germline CDR1 is MDHEN and CDR2 is SYDVKM. J gave up 7 bases and V 5 bases, and 4 bases lay outside the gene matches. This CDR3 region has 13 residues.

This chain links TRBV5-1 with TRBJ1-2; 7 nucleotides agree with TRBD1. This CDR3 is 15 amino acids long. The germline gives CDR1 SGHRS, CDR2 YFSETQ. V trimming: 2 bases; J trimming: 7 bases; junction bases outside the gene matches: 11. CDR3 residues: CASSFITGADGGYTF. In DNA, the CDR3 is TGCGCCAGCAGCTTCATCACAGGGGCTGATGGTGGCTACACCTTC.

Remarks on this clone: This specimen includes other DNA sequences encoding the same CDR3. The rearrangement links TRBV18 to TRBJ2-7; 8 positions match TRBD2. This CDR3 comprises 14 residues. CDR1 is KGHSH and CDR2 is LQKENI in the germline V gene. J gave up 2 bases and V 6 bases, and 6 bases lay outside the gene matches. CDR3 sequence: CASSPTSGAYEQYF. CDR3 in DNA: TGTGCCAGCTCTCCCACTAGCGGCGCCTACGAGCAGTACTTC.

The chain is built from TRBV9 and TRBJ2-7, with D maybe TRBD2 (5 bases). V lost 0 bases and J 3 bases, leaving 13 bases between the germline ends. Germline V gene lookup returns CDR1 SGDLS and CDR2 YYNGEE. There are 15 residues in the CDR3. The CDR3 bases are TGTGCCAGCAGCGTAGGAACGGCAGACTACTACGAGCAGTACTTC. Its protein product is CASSVGTADYYEQYF.

This clone has only one observation. The gene calls are TRBV5-1 and TRBJ2-1; D call uncertain. CDR1 is SGHRS and CDR2 is YFSETQ in the germline V gene. Trimming took 2 bases from V and 6 from J, leaving 12 bases between them. This CDR3 has 14 amino acids. CDR3 sequence reads: CASSFDSPGNEQFF. The CDR3 nucleotides are TGCGCCAGCAGCTTCGACTCCCCCGGCAATGAGCAGTTCTTC.

This chain links TRBV3-1 (or the pseudogene TRBV3-2) with TRBJ2-4; no firm D call. Germline V lookup: CDR1 LGHDT, CDR2 YNNKEL (reference sequence). The CDR3 runs to 13 residues. Trimming left V 6 bases short and J 7 bases short, with 13 bases between. The chain's CDR3 is CASRPTTGNIQYF. The CDR3 coding sequence is TGTGCCAGCAGACCAACGACTGGGAACATTCAGTACTTC.

This chain joins TRBV9 and TRBJ2-1; D not resolved. Looked up from germline, CDR1 is SGDLS and CDR2 is YYNGEE. Between the trimmed V and J ends, which lost 0 bases and 10 bases, there was a span of 11 bases. The CDR3 sequence is 13 residues long. CDR3 coding DNA: TGTGCCAGCAGCGTAGGTATCTCGTCCGAGCAGTTCTTC. Translation: CASSVGISSEQFF.

The rearrangement joins TRBV18 to TRBJ1-1, with D maybe TRBD1 (6 bases). The CDR3 covers 16 residues. Trimming shortened V by 0 bases and J by 4 bases, and 15 bases separated the two germline ends. Germline values: CDR1 KGHSH, CDR2 LQKENI. The CDR3 DNA reads TGTGCCAGCTCACCACCCGGCCCCAGGGGATTCACTGAAGCTTTCTTT. Translated: CASSPPGPRGFTEAFF.

J is TRBJ1-2 and V is TRBV11-2; 11 bases are a match to TRBD1. The CDR3 spans 16 residues. Germline V gene sequence: CDR1 SGHAT, CDR2 FQNNGV. V lost 5 bases, J lost 4 bases, and 9 bases stayed unmatched. The CDR3: CASSPIGDRGSYGYTF. As DNA, the CDR3 is TGTGCCAGCAGCCCCATAGGGGACAGGGGGAGCTATGGCTACACCTTC.

The genes are TRBV29-1 and TRBJ2-1; 8 nucleotides align to TRBD2. This CDR3 has 17 residues. The junction had 13 bases not matched to a gene; V was cut back by 3 bases and J by 3 bases. From germline, CDR1 is SQVTM and CDR2 ANQGSEA. CDR3 DNA: TGCAGCGTTGAGGGAAGGAGGCGGGAGGCTATCTACAATGAGCAGTTCTTC. Its protein product is CSVEGRRREAIYNEQFF.

This rearrangement joins TRBV7-2 to TRBJ1-5; tentatively, D is TRBD1 (5 bases). Germline CDR1 reads SGHTA; CDR2 reads FQGNSA. V lost 1 base and J lost 4, with 5 bases in between. The CDR3 totals 13 residues. The DNA of the CDR3 is TGTGCCAGCAGCTTAGGGACAAATCAGCCCCAGCATTTT. Its translation: CASSLGTNQPQHF.

This chain uses TRBV18 with TRBJ2-7; 9 positions match TRBD2. This CDR3 region has 16 residues. V lost 6 bases and J lost 3; bases outside the gene matches: 12. CDR1 and CDR2 (germline): KGHSH, LQKENI. The CDR3 DNA reads as TGTGCCAGCTCCCAAGGAGATGCGGGGGGGGGCTACGAGCAGTACTTC. It encodes CASSQGDAGGGYEQYF.

V and J are TRBV27 and TRBJ1-5; 8 bases map to TRBD1. Germline V gene sequence: CDR1 MNHEY, CDR2 SMNVEV (reference sequence). The V and J ends lost 7 bases and 6 bases, in that order; junction bases with no gene match: 11. The CDR3 has 15 residues. CDR3 sequence reads: CASTLTGGRGQPQHF. CDR3 DNA: TGTGCCAGCACCCTTACAGGGGGAAGAGGTCAGCCCCAGCATTTT.

The chain joins TRBV7-9 to TRBJ2-1; 15 bases map to TRBD2. CDR1 SEHNR and CDR2 FQNEAQ come from the germline V gene (reference sequence). The CDR3 has 17 amino acids. The junction had 8 bases not matched to a gene; V was cut back by 4 bases and J by 7 bases. In DNA, the CDR3 is TGTGCCAGCAGCTACCCATCGGGACTAGCGGGGGGAAATGAGCAGTTCTTC. Translated, it gives CASSYPSGLAGGNEQFF.